The TCR beta chain described here comes from a study of Ad26.COV2.S vaccination and SARS-CoV-2 variants. This clone occurred once. Its antigen is not known. Stated treatment: around 19 received Ad26.COV2.S at low or high dose, single or two shots; a few received placebo; per-sample allocation not given. At day 63 after the first vaccine or placebo injection, samples were drawn. The CDR3 loop spans 15 amino acids. The germline V gene encodes CDR1 MDHEN and CDR2 SYDVKM. Trimming took 5 bases from V and 0 from J; bases not matched to a gene: 4. Study results and caveats: Placebo recipients trailed vaccine recipients in spike-specific TCR breadth.

Sequencing was performed with immunoSEQ multiplex PCR; in TCRdb, only in-frame clones are kept and a portion is missing. The table includes about 280,000 clones, approximately 87% detected once. The chain recombines TRBV28 with TRBJ2-7; 10 bases match TRBD1. The clonotype comes from a person between 18 and 65 years old who received the Ad26.COV2.S COVID-19 vaccine or a placebo. Source: peripheral blood, taken in a trial of Ad26.COV2.S vaccine versus placebo. In nucleotides, the CDR3 is TGTGCCAGCAGTCTCCGGGACAGGGGCTCCTACGAGCAGTACTTC. This sequence encodes CASSLRDRGSYEQYF.